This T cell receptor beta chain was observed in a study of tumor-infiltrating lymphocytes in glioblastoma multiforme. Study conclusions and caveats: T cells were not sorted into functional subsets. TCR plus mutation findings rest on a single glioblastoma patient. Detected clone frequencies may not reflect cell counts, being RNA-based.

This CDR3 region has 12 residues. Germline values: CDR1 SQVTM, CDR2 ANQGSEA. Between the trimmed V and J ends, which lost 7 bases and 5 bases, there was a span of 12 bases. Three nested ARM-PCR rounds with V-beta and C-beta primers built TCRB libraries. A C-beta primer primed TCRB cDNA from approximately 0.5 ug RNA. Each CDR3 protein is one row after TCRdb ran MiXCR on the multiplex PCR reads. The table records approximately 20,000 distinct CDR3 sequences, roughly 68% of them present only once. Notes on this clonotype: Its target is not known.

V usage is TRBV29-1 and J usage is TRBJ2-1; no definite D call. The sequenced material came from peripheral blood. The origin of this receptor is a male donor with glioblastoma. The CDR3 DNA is TGCAGCGCGGGCTTTGGGGACAATGAGCAGTTCTTC. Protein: CSAGFGDNEQFF.